One and the same sample provided the 8 T cell receptor beta chains below, sequenced in a study of technical replicates of blood from several donors. The assay was immunoSEQ multiplex PCR, and TCRdb's table has in-frame clones only and misses some. Of some 62,000 clones listed, around 87% are singletons. Sequencing used PBMCs. All receptors derive from a human donor in good health. Some clones in this sample may be carry-over from other donors' samples.

J is TRBJ1-4 and V is TRBV19, with TRBD1 as a possible D gene (6 bases). The germline V gene encodes CDR1 LNHDA and CDR2 SQIVND (reference sequence). Trimming stripped 6 bases from V and 4 bases from J, with 9 bases between. This CDR3 is built from 13 residues. The CDR3 DNA follows: TGTGCCAGTAGAGACAGGATTAATGAAAAACTGTTTTTT. Protein product: CASRDRINEKLFF. The variable domain in full, completed from reference TRBV19 and TRBJ1-4, reads DGGITQSPKYLFRKEGQNVTLSCEQNLNHDAMYWYRQDPGQGLRLIYYSQIVNDFQKGDIAEGYSVSREKKESFPLTVTSAQKNPTAFYLCASRDRINEKLFFGSGTQLSVL.

This chain links TRBV15 with TRBJ1-3; 8 bases line up with TRBD1. The CDR3 covers 16 residues. V trimming: 0 bases; J trimming: 1 base; junction bases outside the gene matches: 2. Germline values: CDR1 LNHNV, CDR2 YYDKDF (reference sequence). The CDR3 nucleotides are TGTGCCACCAGCAGAGACAGGGGGCTTTCTGGAAACACCATATATTTT. Its protein product is CATSRDRGLSGNTIYF.

The gene calls are TRBV4-2 and TRBJ2-7, with 7 bases aligning to TRBD1. The V segment lost 0 bases and the J segment 0 bases; nucleotides outside the gene matches: 5. The CDR3 runs 16 residues. Germline V gives CDR1 LGHNA, CDR2 YNFKEQ. This chain's CDR3 is CASSQDGSGGSYEQYF. The CDR3 coding sequence is TGTGCCAGCAGCCAAGACGGGTCAGGGGGCTCCTACGAGCAGTACTTC.

The J gene is TRBJ1-3, the V gene TRBV2; 8 nucleotides agree with TRBD1. Trimming removed 7 bases from V and 2 bases from J; junction bases left unmatched: 4. Germline loops: CDR1 SNHLY, CDR2 FYNNEI. This CDR3 is 14 amino acids long. CDR3 sequence: CASILDRAGNTIYF. CDR3 coding DNA: TGTGCCAGCATTCTGGACAGGGCTGGAAACACCATATATTTT. The full variable domain, rest sourced from reference TRBV2 and TRBJ1-3, is EPEVTQTPSHQVTQMGQEVILRCVPISNHLYFYWYRQILGQKVEFLVSFYNNEISEKSEIFDDQFSVERPDGSNFTLKIRSTKLEDSAMYFCASILDRAGNTIYFGEGSWLTVV.

CDR3 sequence: CASKASGPRNQYHYGYTF. CDR3 in DNA: TGTGCCAGCAAAGCTTCAGGGCCCCGTAACCAATACCACTATGGCTACACCTTC. The chain employs TRBV5-5 and TRBJ1-2, with D possibly TRBD1 on 5 matching bases. Looked up from germline, CDR1 is SGHKS and CDR2 is YYEKEE (reference sequence). This CDR3 is built from 18 residues. The ends were cut back, 6 bases at V and 3 bases at J, with 27 bases in the middle.

The V gene is TRBV19, the J gene TRBJ2-5; 8 nucleotides match TRBD1. The V gene end was trimmed by 2 bases and the J gene end by 5 bases; junction bases not matched to a gene: 4. Per the germline V gene, CDR1 is LNHDA and CDR2 is SQIVND (reference sequence). This CDR3 has 14 amino acids. DNA of the CDR3: TGTGCCAGTAGTATACCGGACAGGGTCGAGACCCAGTACTTC. It yields the protein CASSIPDRVETQYF. The full variable domain, with the rest looked up from reference TRBV19 and TRBJ2-5, is DGGITQSPKYLFRKEGQNVTLSCEQNLNHDAMYWYRQDPGQGLRLIYYSQIVNDFQKGDIAEGYSVSREKKESFPLTVTSAQKNPTAFYLCASSIPDRVETQYFGPGTRLLVL.

DNA of the CDR3: TGCAGTGCTAGAGATCGGAGGACGCAGTATTTT. Translation gives CSARDRRTQYF. V and J are TRBV20-1 and TRBJ2-3, with D tentatively TRBD2 (5 bases). Per the germline V gene, CDR1 is DFQATT and CDR2 is SNEGSKA (reference sequence). This CDR3 has 11 residues. The V end lost 0 bases, the J end lost 9 bases, and 7 bases lay between the germline ends.

The CDR3 protein is CASSGGTLAGYNEQFF. The CDR3 DNA reads as TGTGCCAGCAGCGGGGGCACACTAGCGGGATACAATGAGCAGTTCTTC. V usage is TRBV7-2 and J usage is TRBJ2-1; 10 bases fit TRBD2. Trimming at V came to 5 bases and at J to 4 bases, leaving 8 bases not matched to a gene. The CDR3 covers 16 residues. The V gene's germline CDR1 is SGHTA and CDR2 FQGNSA. Based on the CDR3 plus reference TRBV7-2 and TRBJ2-1, the full variable domain is GAGVSQSPSNKVTEKGKDVELRCDPISGHTALYWYRQSLGQGLEFLIYFQGNSAPDKSGLPSDRFSAERTGGSVSTLTIQRTQQEDSAVYLCASSGGTLAGYNEQFFGPGTRLTVL.